This record covers a single T cell receptor (beta chain). This entry is derived from a study of technical replicates of blood from a few donors. The ends lost 7 bases at V and 0 bases at J; junction bases unmatched: 5. The CDR3 runs 14 residues. Per the germline V gene, CDR1 is SEHNR and CDR2 is FQNEAQ (reference sequence). Sequencing used immunoSEQ multiplex PCR; TCRdb keeps in-frame clones, though not all of them. Of about 98,000 clones in the sample, approximately 96% are singletons; the top ten hold less than 0.25%. Sample: T cells isolated from PBMCs. This chain connects TRBV7-9 to TRBJ2-7, with 8 bases that match TRBD1. This TCR came from a human donor in good health. DNA for the CDR3: TGTGCCAGCAAGACAGGGGCTAGCTCCTACGAGCAGTACTTC. Residues: CASKTGASSYEQYF. The full variable domain, rest sourced from reference TRBV7-9 and TRBJ2-7, is DTGVSQNPRHKITKRGQNVTFRCDPISEHNRLYWYRQTLGQGPEFLTYFQNEAQLEKSRLLSDRFSAERPKGSFSTLEIQRTEQGDSAMYLCASKTGASSYEQYFGPGTRLTVT.